This T cell receptor beta chain was captured in a study of T cell repertoires in cytomegalovirus infection. In the study overall: The public TCR beta signatures pointed to both CMV infection and matching HLA type. Study-level results: HLA-C-restricted TCR beta clonotypes specific for CMV led the ex vivo response.

This clonotype was recorded a few times. Antigen specificity is unknown. TCRdb analysed the reads with MiXCR anew, one entry per CDR3 protein. The data contain 160,000 or so distinct CDR3 sequences, approximately 21% of them singletons. V lost 5 bases and J lost 5, with 18 bases in between. The length of the CDR3 is 15 residues. The chain has TRBV12-3 or TRBV12-4 and TRBJ1-2; the D is unclear. This specimen consisted of CD8+ T cells from cultured PBMCs, obtained from culture after CMV antigen stimulation. The clonotype comes from a human donor in good health (CMV status not recorded). Some clones in this sample may be carry-over from other donors' samples. The CDR3: CASSPRIGDLYGYTF. In DNA form, the CDR3 reads TGTGCCAGCAGTCCCCGCATCGGGGATTTATATGGCTACACCTTC.